These T cell receptor beta chains were read from a single sample in a study of human T cells and chemical hapten exposure. One entry per CDR3 protein, called by TCRdb with MiXCR from the RACE reads. Of roughly 380,000 distinct CDR3 sequences in the sample, about 6% are singletons; the top ten hold more than 5.5%. The sample consisted of whole blood, taken in connection with sensitization to the hapten diphenylcyclopropenone (DPC). These receptor sequences come from a woman between 18 and 29 years old with alopecia areata. Some clones in this sample may be carry-over from other donors' samples. Both conserved end residues are part of each CDR3. The D gene is left open where the match is weak. Part of the rows lack a size; the others show once, few, many or a class for expanded clones.

cdr3_nt	cdr3_aa	d_call	v_call	j_call	clone_size
TGTGCCAGCAGCGTCGGACAGTGGAACACTGAAGCTTTCTTT	CASSVGQWNTEAFF	.	TRBV9	TRBJ1-1	.
TGCGCCAGCAGCTTACAGGGGACCCTTTACGCCGGGGAGCTGTTTTTT	CASSLQGTLYAGELFF	TRBD1	TRBV5-1	TRBJ2-2	.
TGTGCCAGCAGCCCCAGAGGGGGGGCGAGCTGGGGCAATCAGCCCCAGCATTTT	CASSPRGGASWGNQPQHF	.	TRBV7-8	TRBJ1-5	many
TGTGCCAGCAGCGGACCGGAGTCCGGGGCCAACGTCCTGACTTTC	CASSGPESGANVLTF	.	TRBV5-5	TRBJ2-6	.
TGTGCCAGCAGCCCCGCTCGTGGAGCTTTCTTT	CASSPARGAFF	.	TRBV7-2	TRBJ1-1	few
TGTGCCAGCAGCGTTCGACCGACGAACACCGGGGAGCTGTTTTTT	CASSVRPTNTGELFF	.	TRBV9	TRBJ2-2	few
TGTGCCAGCAGCTTACAAGGCGGGGGAGGTATCCCCCAGCATTTT	CASSLQGGGGIPQHF	.	TRBV7-2	TRBJ1-5	few
TGCAGTGCTAGGGGTACGCGAGCTAGCACAGATACGCAGTATTTT	CSARGTRASTDTQYF	.	TRBV20-1	TRBJ2-3	.
TGCGCCAGCAGCCAAGTCTTGACGCTGAGGGGCACTGAAGCTTTCTTT	CASSQVLTLRGTEAFF	.	TRBV4-3	TRBJ1-1	many
TGCAGCATCTGGACAGGGGGCACCGGGGAGCTGTTTTTT	CSIWTGGTGELFF	TRBD1	TRBV29-1	TRBJ2-2	many
TGTGCCAGCAGCTTAGGACTTGGGAAGGTGGGATATGGCTACACCTTC	CASSLGLGKVGYGYTF	.	TRBV7-6	TRBJ1-2	many
TGCGCCAGCAGCCATGGACTAACGGGACAAGCGAACACCGGGGAGCTGTTTTTT	CASSHGLTGQANTGELFF	.	TRBV4-1	TRBJ2-2	few
TGTGCCAGCAGTTTCGCTAGCGGGGGGAACACCGGGGAGCTGTTTTTT	CASSFASGGNTGELFF	TRBD2	TRBV7-2	TRBJ2-2	few
TGTGCCAGCAGTTACGGACTAGCGGGGGACACCGGGGAGCTGTTTTTT	CASSYGLAGDTGELFF	TRBD2	TRBV28	TRBJ2-2	many
TGTGCCAGCTCACCGGAATTATTATCTGGAAACACCATATATTTT	CASSPELLSGNTIYF	.	TRBV18	TRBJ1-3	few
TGTGCCAGCAGCTCCGGGACAAATCCCTACGAGCAGTACTTC	CASSSGTNPYEQYF	.	TRBV5-4	TRBJ2-7	.
TGTGCCAGCAGCTTACTCGACAGGGCCCTTGATGGCTACACCTTC	CASSLLDRALDGYTF	TRBD1	TRBV7-6	TRBJ1-2	many
TGTGCCAGCAGCTCCTCTTCGGGGAGAGGTGTTTTCTGGGATTCACCCCTCCACTTT	CASSSSSGRGVFWDSPLHF	.	TRBV5-6	TRBJ1-6	many
TGTGCCATCAGTGAAGGGGGACAGGGCGATTATGAAAAACTGTTTTTT	CAISEGGQGDYEKLFF	TRBD1	TRBV10-3	TRBJ1-4	few
TGCGCCAGCAGCTTGGAACCGTCGGGTCTAGCGGGGGGTAGGACCCAGTACTTC	CASSLEPSGLAGGRTQYF	TRBD2	TRBV5-1	TRBJ2-5	few
TGTGCCAGCAGCCATCCCGGGACAGGGGTGGAAGATACGCAGTATTTT	CASSHPGTGVEDTQYF	TRBD1	TRBV4-2	TRBJ2-3	.
TGTGCCAGCAGTTACTCGCAACTTCTAGCGGGGGCCATCTGGACCCAGTACTTC	CASSYSQLLAGAIWTQYF	TRBD2	TRBV6-2/TRBV6-3	TRBJ2-5	few
TGTGCCAGCAGCACGGGGGGGCCGAGCAATGAGCAGTTCTTC	CASSTGGPSNEQFF	TRBD2	TRBV5-4	TRBJ2-1	.
TGTGCCAGCAGCCAAGGACCCACAGAGAACTATGGCTACACCTTC	CASSQGPTENYGYTF	.	TRBV3-1	TRBJ1-2	many
TGCAGTGCTAGTACCAGGGAAGTTTCACCCCTCCACTTT	CSASTREVSPLHF	.	TRBV20-1	TRBJ1-6	many
TGTGCCAGCAGTGAGGACAGAGCTGGCTATGGCTACACCTTC	CASSEDRAGYGYTF	.	TRBV2	TRBJ1-2	many
TGTGCCAGCAGCCCAGGGGGCAGGGCGCAGTATTTT	CASSPGGRAQYF	TRBD1	TRBV6-2/TRBV6-3	TRBJ2-3	.
TGTGCCAGCAGCCCGCAGGGACCTGGGGCACCCCTCCACTTT	CASSPQGPGAPLHF	.	TRBV7-9	TRBJ1-6	many
TGTGCTAGTGGTTTGGTACGGACAGGGGAGGGACAGCCCCAGCATTTT	CASGLVRTGEGQPQHF	TRBD1	TRBV12-5	TRBJ1-5	many
TGCAGTGCTAGAATAAGGGCAGGGCATCAGCCCCAGCATTTT	CSARIRAGHQPQHF	.	TRBV20-1	TRBJ1-5	many
TGTGCCAGCAGTTACTCATGGTCAATCAGGGGCGCTGGAAACACCATATATTTT	CASSYSWSIRGAGNTIYF	.	TRBV6-5	TRBJ1-3	.
TGCGCCAGCAGCTTCGGCACGGGGCAGACCCATGAAGCTTTCTTT	CASSFGTGQTHEAFF	.	TRBV5-1	TRBJ1-1	many
TGTGCCAGCAGTTACCTGACAGGTCGCACAGATACGCAGTATTTT	CASSYLTGRTDTQYF	.	TRBV6-5	TRBJ2-3	.
TGTGCCATCGAGACCGGGAGGGAGCAGTACTTC	CAIETGREQYF	TRBD2	TRBV10-3	TRBJ2-7	few
TGTGCCACCAGCAGAGGACAGGGAGACTATGGCTACACCTTC	CATSRGQGDYGYTF	TRBD1	TRBV15	TRBJ1-2	.
TGTGCCAGCAGAACATCGAGCACAGATACGCAGTATTTT	CASRTSSTDTQYF	.	TRBV6-2/TRBV6-3	TRBJ2-3	.
TGTGCCAGCAGTTCTAGCGGGGGGTCCAAAGAGACCCAGTACTTC	CASSSSGGSKETQYF	TRBD2	TRBV11-2	TRBJ2-5	.
TGCGCCAGCAGCCAAAGGGGGGGGGATCAGCCCCAGCATTTT	CASSQRGGDQPQHF	.	TRBV4-1	TRBJ1-5	few
TGCAGCGTTGACGGACCGGGACAGGGGGCGAGGGACACTGAAGCTTTCTTT	CSVDGPGQGARDTEAFF	TRBD1	TRBV29-1	TRBJ1-1	.
TGCAGTGCTTCAAACTCAGCGGGGCGGGTTGAGCAGTACTTC	CSASNSAGRVEQYF	TRBD2	TRBV20-1	TRBJ2-7	few
TGTGCCATCGGGGCTAGCGGGGGCACAGATACGCAGTATTTT	CAIGASGGTDTQYF	TRBD2	TRBV10-3	TRBJ2-3	.
TGCGCCAGCAGCCAAGTTCTAGGGACAGGGCTGAACACTGAAGCTTTCTTT	CASSQVLGTGLNTEAFF	TRBD1	TRBV4-3	TRBJ1-1	many
TGTGCCAGCAGTGAAGGCACCCGTCGCGGCTACACCTTC	CASSEGTRRGYTF	.	TRBV2	TRBJ1-2	few
TGTGCCAGCAGCTTGAAAAGTACACCCCTCCACTTT	CASSLKSTPLHF	.	TRBV5-6	TRBJ1-6	.
TGTGCCAGCAGTTTCACCTACACAGATACGCAGTATTTT	CASSFTYTDTQYF	.	TRBV27	TRBJ2-3	many
TGTGCCAGTAGTATATTACGACGGTCCAATCAGCCCCAGCATTTT	CASSILRRSNQPQHF	.	TRBV19	TRBJ1-5	.
TGCGCCAGCAGCGTTGCCGGGCTTTACACTGAAGCTTTCTTT	CASSVAGLYTEAFF	.	TRBV5-1	TRBJ1-1	many
TGTGCCAGCAGTTCCCCGTACAGGGAACCGGCCGAAGCTTTCTTT	CASSSPYREPAEAFF	.	TRBV5-5	TRBJ1-1	many
TGTGCCAGCAGGGCTTCCAGCCAGCCCCAGCATTTT	CASRASSQPQHF	.	TRBV6-2/TRBV6-3	TRBJ1-5	.
TGTGCCAGCAGCCCCTGGGTGGGATTACCCAATGAGCAGTTCTTC	CASSPWVGLPNEQFF	.	TRBV7-2	TRBJ2-1	.
TGTGCCAGCTCACCAAAGAAAACCGGGACCGGTGACTACAATGAGCAGTTCTTC	CASSPKKTGTGDYNEQFF	.	TRBV18	TRBJ2-1	.
TGCGCCAGCAGCCCCGACAGGGCGGGGGGTTCAGATACGCAGTATTTT	CASSPDRAGGSDTQYF	.	TRBV4-3	TRBJ2-3	few
TGTGCCAGCAGCAAGGCAGGAAACACCATATATTTT	CASSKAGNTIYF	.	TRBV6-5	TRBJ1-3	.
TGTGCCAGTAGTGACAGGACTACCACCGGGGAGCTGTTTTTT	CASSDRTTTGELFF	.	TRBV19	TRBJ2-2	many
TGTGCCAGCAGCTGGGCTAGCGTAATGAACACTGAAGCTTTCTTT	CASSWASVMNTEAFF	.	TRBV7-9	TRBJ1-1	few
TGCAGCGTTGAATCTCCGGTACCCGACACCTTC	CSVESPVPDTF	.	TRBV29-1	TRBJ1-2	many
TGCAGTGCTAGAGATAGTTCGGACGCCACAGATACGCAGTATTTT	CSARDSSDATDTQYF	.	TRBV20-1	TRBJ2-3	few
TGCAGTGCTAGAGATCTTACCGCAGGCAGTTACTCTGGAAACACCATATATTTT	CSARDLTAGSYSGNTIYF	.	TRBV20-1	TRBJ1-3	many
TGTGCCAGCAGCGAACCGGGACAGGGTCCCCCTAGCACAGATACGCAGTATTTT	CASSEPGQGPPSTDTQYF	TRBD1	TRBV12-3/TRBV12-4	TRBJ2-3	many
TGTGCCAGCAGTTTAAGGCCCCTCGGGGAGCAGTACTTC	CASSLRPLGEQYF	.	TRBV28	TRBJ2-7	.